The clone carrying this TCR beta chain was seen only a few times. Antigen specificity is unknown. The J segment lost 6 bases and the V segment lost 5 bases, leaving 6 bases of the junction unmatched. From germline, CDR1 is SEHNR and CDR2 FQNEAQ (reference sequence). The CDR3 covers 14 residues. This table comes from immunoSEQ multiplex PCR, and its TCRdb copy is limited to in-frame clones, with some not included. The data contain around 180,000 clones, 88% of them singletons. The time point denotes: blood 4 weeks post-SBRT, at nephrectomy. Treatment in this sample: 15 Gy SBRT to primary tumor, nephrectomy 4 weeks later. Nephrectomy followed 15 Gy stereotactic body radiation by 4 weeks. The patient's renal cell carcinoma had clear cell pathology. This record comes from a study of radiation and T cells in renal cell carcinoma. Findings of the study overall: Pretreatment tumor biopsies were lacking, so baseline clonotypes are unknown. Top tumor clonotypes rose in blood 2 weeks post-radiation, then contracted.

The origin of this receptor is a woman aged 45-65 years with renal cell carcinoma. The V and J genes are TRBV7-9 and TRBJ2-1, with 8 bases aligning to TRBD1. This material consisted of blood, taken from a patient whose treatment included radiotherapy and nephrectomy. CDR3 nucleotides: TGTGCCAGCAGCAATAGACAGGGGCGCAATGAGCAGTTCTTC. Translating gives CASSNRQGRNEQFF. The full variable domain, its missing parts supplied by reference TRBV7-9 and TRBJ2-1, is DTGVSQNPRHKITKRGQNVTFRCDPISEHNRLYWYRQTLGQGPEFLTYFQNEAQLEKSRLLSDRFSAERPKGSFSTLEIQRTEQGDSAMYLCASSNRQGRNEQFFGPGTRLTVL.